Listed here are 31 T cell receptor beta chains from one sample, sequenced in a study of blood T cell repertoires in COVID-19. Repertoires were generated with immunoSEQ multiplex PCR, while TCRdb's copy carries only in-frame clones and drops some. The sample has hundreds of thousands of clones, about 82% seen once. The specimen was peripheral blood. The source is a human donor in a cohort sampled during active COVID-19.

The chain has TRBV27 and TRBJ1-6, with a tentative D call TRBD1 (5 bases). Trimming shortened V by 6 bases and J by 6 bases, and 12 bases separated the two germline ends. Per germline, CDR1 MNHEY and CDR2 SMNVEV (reference sequence). The CDR3 has 14 residues. The CDR3, as DNA: TGTGCCAGCAGCCAAGGGGTTTTTAATTCACCCCTCCACTTT. It is translated as CASSQGVFNSPLHF.

The V call is TRBV6-5, the J call TRBJ1-4; 8 bases are a match to TRBD1. The germline gives CDR1 MNHEY, CDR2 SVGAGI. The CDR3 sequence is 14 residues long. V dropped 5 bases and J dropped 7; count of bases not matched to a gene: 6. The CDR3 here is CASSKTGVTEKLFF. The CDR3 DNA reads TGTGCCAGCAGTAAGACAGGGGTGACTGAAAAACTGTTTTTT.

V and J are TRBV10-2 and TRBJ1-2; no clear D. The length of the CDR3 is 15 residues. Trimming cost V 1 base and J 0 bases, with 9 bases left between them. Germline values: CDR1 WSHSY, CDR2 SAAADI. This CDR3 is CASSEYAGANYGYTF. The CDR3 nucleotides are TGCGCCAGCAGTGAGTACGCGGGAGCTAACTATGGCTACACCTTC.

This clone was observed a handful of times. The chain recombines TRBV4-1 with TRBJ2-5; 9 bases map to TRBD1. Germline values: CDR1 MGHRA, CDR2 YSYEKL. CDR3 size: 16 residues. J was trimmed by 4 bases and V by 1 base; bases with no gene match: 7. For the CDR3, the DNA is TGCGCCAGCAGCCAAGCAGGTGGACAGGGGAGAGAGACCCAGTACTTC. Encoded protein: CASSQAGGQGRETQYF.

The V and J genes are TRBV6-5 and TRBJ1-4; 7 nucleotides agree with TRBD1. V trimming: 6 bases; J trimming: 7 bases; junction bases outside the gene matches: 11. CDR1 is MNHEY, CDR2 SVGAGI, per germline. The CDR3 is 15 residues long. CDR3 loop: CASSRQGVSTEKLFF. The CDR3 DNA follows: TGTGCCAGCAGCCGACAGGGAGTGTCTACTGAAAAACTGTTTTTT.

V and J are TRBV29-1 and TRBJ1-6; a possible D gene is TRBD1 (5 bases). The length of the CDR3 is 13 residues. The V end lost 4 bases, the J end lost 5 bases, and 9 bases lay between the germline ends. Germline CDR1 reads SQVTM; CDR2 reads ANQGSEA. CDR3 in DNA: TGCAGCGTTGCGACAGACAATAATTCACCCCTCCACTTT. As protein: CSVATDNNSPLHF.

The rearrangement joins TRBV7-2 to TRBJ1-5; D is unclear. The germline gives CDR1 SGHTA, CDR2 FQGNSA. V lost 1 base, J lost 3 bases, and 13 bases lay in between. The CDR3 extends over 16 amino acids. The CDR3 DNA reads as TGTGCCAGCAGCTTAGTGACCGGGTCGAACAATCAGCCCCAGCATTTT. Translated: CASSLVTGSNNQPQHF.

In nucleotides, the CDR3 is TGTGCCAGCAGCTTAGGGGGACAGGGGGCGAATGAGCAGTTCTTC. Protein: CASSLGGQGANEQFF. The chain joins TRBV7-7 to TRBJ2-1, with TRBD1 matching over 12 bases. Germline V gene lookup returns CDR1 SSHAT and CDR2 FNYEAQ (reference sequence). J was trimmed by 7 bases and V by 1 base; bases with no gene match: 2. This CDR3 has 15 amino acids.

This rearrangement joins TRBV28 to TRBJ2-3; D unclear. Germline CDR1 and CDR2: MDHEN and SYDVKM. The germline V and J ends were trimmed by 3 bases and 0 bases, with 7 bases remaining between them. CDR3 length: 14 amino acids. CDR3 bases: TGTGCCAGCAGTTTTTTGGCTAGCACAGATACGCAGTATTTT. Translation: CASSFLASTDTQYF. The whole variable domain, filled in from reference TRBV28 and TRBJ2-3, reads DVKVTQSSRYLVKRTGEKVFLECVQDMDHENMFWYRQDPGLGLRLIYFSYDVKMKEKGDIPEGYSVSREKKERFSLILESASTNQTSMYLCASSFLASTDTQYFGPGTRLTVL.

The chain uses TRBV6-5 and TRBJ1-4; D may be TRBD1 (6 bases). The CDR3 runs to 15 residues. Germline V CDR1 and CDR2: MNHEY, SVGAGI. V lost 0 bases to trimming and J lost 4 bases, with 9 bases between them. The CDR3 protein is CASSYSGQINEKLFF. In nucleotides, the CDR3 is TGTGCCAGCAGTTACTCGGGACAAATTAATGAAAAACTGTTTTTT.

This clone appeared a single time. V gene TRBV5-1 combines with J gene TRBJ2-3; 7 bases are shared with TRBD2. Germline loops: CDR1 SGHRS, CDR2 YFSETQ. The CDR3 totals 14 residues. The V segment lost 7 bases and the J segment 3 bases; nucleotides outside the gene matches: 8. CDR3 amino acids: CASRGVGLTDTQYF. CDR3 coding DNA: TGCGCCAGCCGGGGGGTTGGGTTGACAGATACGCAGTATTTT.

The J gene is TRBJ1-3, the V gene TRBV7-9; D gene unclear. The germline V gene has CDR1 SEHNR and CDR2 FQNEAQ (reference sequence). V lost 5 bases and J lost 2, with 7 bases in between. The CDR3 extends over 13 amino acids. The CDR3 sequence: CASSPTAGNTIYF. The CDR3 DNA reads as TGTGCCAGCAGCCCAACGGCTGGAAACACCATATATTTT.

This clone was counted once. CDR3 amino acids: CASSREQGAAKNIQYF. As DNA, the CDR3 is TGTGCCAGCAGCCGAGAACAGGGGGCAGCCAAAAACATTCAGTACTTC. V usage is TRBV14 and J usage is TRBJ2-4; 9 bases match TRBD1. Germline V CDR1 and CDR2: SGHDN, FVKESK. The V gene end was trimmed by 4 bases and the J gene end by 0 bases; junction bases not matched to a gene: 4. CDR3 length: 16 amino acids.

This clone was counted a single time. Other DNA sequences in the same sample also yield this CDR3. The chain employs TRBV18 and TRBJ2-2, with 7 bases aligning to TRBD2. The V and J ends lost 3 bases and 1 base, in that order; junction bases with no gene match: 5. The CDR3 covers 16 residues. The V gene's germline CDR1 is KGHSH and CDR2 LQKENI. The CDR3 region is CASSPPGGLNTGELFF. CDR3 nucleotides: TGTGCCAGCTCACCGCCCGGGGGGTTGAACACCGGGGAGCTGTTTTTT.

The chain joins TRBV14 to TRBJ2-7; 10 nucleotides align to TRBD1. Trimming cost V 3 bases and J 1 base; bases outside gene matches: 6. The CDR3 sequence is 16 residues long. Looked up from germline, CDR1 is SGHDN and CDR2 is FVKESK. The CDR3 spells CASSHWGQGNSYEQYF. In DNA form, the CDR3 reads TGTGCCAGCAGCCACTGGGGACAGGGGAATTCCTACGAGCAGTACTTC.

The V and J genes are TRBV7-3 and TRBJ2-1; TRBD2 might be the D (7 bases). CDR1 and CDR2 from the germline V gene are SGHTA and FQGTGA. V shed 5 bases and J shed 4 bases, with 15 bases lying between them. This CDR3 comprises 15 residues. The CDR3 is CASSREGGTYNEQFF. The CDR3 DNA sequence: TGTGCCAGCAGCCGTGAGGGGGGGACGTACAATGAGCAGTTCTTC.

This clone was observed a handful of times. The chain joins TRBV7-9 to TRBJ2-2; D remains ambiguous. With 5 bases removed from V and 7 bases from J, the gap between germline ends came to 8 bases. The CDR3 covers 12 residues. Germline-derived CDR1 and CDR2 are SEHNR and FQNEAQ (reference sequence). The CDR3 DNA follows: TGTGCCAGCAGCCCGTATGTCGGGGAGCTGTTTTTT. Translating gives CASSPYVGELFF.

The rearrangement uses TRBV3-1 (or the pseudogene TRBV3-2) and TRBJ1-6; D is unresolved. This CDR3 contains 13 residues. Trimming shortened V by 6 bases and J by 7 bases, and 10 bases separated the two germline ends. Germline CDR1 LGHDT, CDR2 YNNKEL (reference sequence). In DNA, the CDR3 is TGTGCCAGCAGATCGACAATGAATTCACCCCTCCACTTT. Residues: CASRSTMNSPLHF.

CDR3 protein: CASSIAAVDQPQHF. The DNA of the CDR3 is TGTGCCAGTAGTATCGCGGCAGTCGATCAGCCCCAGCATTTT. The chain links TRBV19 to TRBJ1-5; no clear D. Germline V gene sequence: CDR1 LNHDA, CDR2 SQIVND (reference sequence). The CDR3 totals 14 residues. V lost 3 bases and J 5 bases, leaving 11 bases between the germline ends.

Only one count was recorded for this clone. The gene calls are TRBV20-1 and TRBJ1-1, with 7 bases identical to TRBD1. The CDR3 loop spans 13 amino acids. CDR1 is DFQATT, CDR2 SNEGSKA, per germline (reference sequence). After removal of 3 bases from V and 9 bases from J, the junction contained 10 bases not matched to a gene. CDR3 amino acids: CSASMNPGQKAFF. CDR3 coding DNA: TGCAGTGCTAGTATGAATCCGGGACAGAAAGCTTTCTTT.

This clone has just one count. The chain recombines TRBV5-4 with TRBJ2-3; D call uncertain. The V gene's germline CDR1 is SGHNT and CDR2 YYREEE (reference sequence). CDR3 length equals 14 residues. V was cut by 3 bases and J by 3 bases, with 11 bases left in between. Here the CDR3 reads CASSSAIRTDTQYF. CDR3 nucleotides: TGTGCCAGCAGCTCTGCCATCAGGACAGATACGCAGTATTTT.

The chain is built from TRBV4-1 and TRBJ1-2, with a tentative D call TRBD1 (5 bases). The V gene's germline CDR1 is MGHRA and CDR2 YSYEKL. V dropped 4 bases and J dropped 0 bases, with 9 bases sitting between them. The CDR3 spans 14 residues. The CDR3 sequence: CASSRGATNYGYTF. DNA of the CDR3: TGCGCCAGCAGCCGCGGGGCTACTAACTATGGCTACACCTTC.

The chain is built from TRBV7-9 and TRBJ1-2, with D possibly being TRBD1 (6 bases). The CDR3 is 16 amino acids. Germline V lookup: CDR1 SEHNR, CDR2 FQNEAQ (reference sequence). The V and J ends lost 6 bases and 2 bases respectively, with 19 bases between them. The CDR3 DNA reads TGTGCCAGCAGGCCGATGACAGGCTCCACCAACTATGGCTACACCTTC. It codes for CASRPMTGSTNYGYTF.

Note on this clone: Within the sample, other DNA sequences also encode this same CDR3. The chain has TRBV5-1 and TRBJ2-5; D unclear. The V end lost 0 bases, the J end lost 5 bases, and 5 bases lay between the germline ends. The CDR3 loop spans 12 amino acids. Germline CDR1 is SGHRS and CDR2 is YFSETQ. The CDR3 spells CASSLARETQYF. For the CDR3, the DNA is TGCGCCAGCAGCTTGGCGCGGGAGACCCAGTACTTC.

The chain employs TRBV12-5 and TRBJ1-5, with no clear D. Germline CDR1 and CDR2: LGHNT and FRNRAP. V was shortened by 7 bases and J by 7 bases, with 14 bases between the two germline ends. The CDR3 spans 13 residues. In DNA form, the CDR3 reads TGTGCTAGTGTAAGTCTTCTAGGCCAGCCCCAGCATTTT. The encoded protein is CASVSLLGQPQHF. Full variable domain (outside the CDR3, taken from reference TRBV12-5 and TRBJ1-5): DARVTQTPRHKVTEMGQEVTMRCQPILGHNTVFWYRQTMMQGLELLAYFRNRAPLDDSGMPKDRFSAEMPDATLATLKIQPSEPRDSAVYFCASVSLLGQPQHFGDGTRLSIL.

The genes are TRBV27 and TRBJ2-7; 9 nucleotides match TRBD1. After removal of 4 bases from V and 1 base from J, the junction contained 5 bases not matched to a gene. The germline V gene has CDR1 MNHEY and CDR2 SMNVEV (reference sequence). The CDR3 covers 15 residues. CDR3 DNA sequence: TGTGCCAGCAGTTCAACCGGGACAGGGTCCTACGAGCAGTACTTC. The encoded protein is CASSSTGTGSYEQYF.

The chain joins TRBV27 to TRBJ2-7; possibly TRBD1 for D (5 bases). The CDR3 runs 17 residues. Germline V gene data show CDR1 as MNHEY and CDR2 as SMNVEV (reference sequence). Trimming removed 7 bases at V and 1 base at J, with 23 bases between. The CDR3 DNA reads as TGTGCCAGCAATCCAACAGGATTGAGGAGTTTATCCTACGAGCAGTACTTC. Translation gives CASNPTGLRSLSYEQYF.

The chain carries TRBV24-1 and TRBJ1-5; D is undetermined. The CDR3 has 13 amino acids. V lost 3 bases, J lost 4 bases, and 6 bases lay in between. Germline CDR1 reads KGHDR; CDR2 reads SFDVKD. The CDR3 coding sequence is TGTGCCACCAGTGATGTGTCGAATCAGCCCCAGCATTTT. Its protein product is CATSDVSNQPQHF.

V usage is TRBV25-1 and J usage is TRBJ2-7; tentative D call: TRBD1 (5 bases). V was shortened by 1 base and J by 4 bases, with 8 bases between the two germline ends. Germline lookup yields CDR1 MGHDK and CDR2 SYGVNS. The CDR3 is made up of 13 amino acids. DNA for the CDR3: TGTGCCAGCAGTGAATCGGCAGGGTACGAGCAGTACTTC. Protein sequence: CASSESAGYEQYF.

The J gene is TRBJ2-7, the V gene TRBV18, with 8 bases aligning to TRBD1. The germline V gene encodes CDR1 KGHSH and CDR2 LQKENI. The junction had 6 bases not matched to a gene; V was cut back by 0 bases and J by 5 bases. The CDR3 covers 15 residues. CDR3: CASSPPVSGGNEQYF. CDR3 nucleotide sequence: TGTGCCAGCTCACCACCGGTTTCAGGGGGCAACGAGCAGTACTTC.

In this sample, this clone turned up a few times. This rearrangement joins TRBV11-2 to TRBJ1-2; tentative D call: TRBD1 (6 bases). Germline V gives CDR1 SGHAT, CDR2 FQNNGV. CDR3 length: 13 amino acids. Trimming took 5 bases from V and 3 from J, leaving 10 bases between them. The CDR3 region is CASSAQGDYGYTF. The CDR3 coding sequence is TGTGCCAGCAGCGCACAGGGTGACTATGGCTACACCTTC.